This T cell receptor (beta chain) derives from a study of blood T cell repertoires in COVID-19. Study-level background: COVID-19 samples, acute and convalescent, were from the United States, Italy and Spain.

The V gene's germline CDR1 is LGHNA and CDR2 YSLEER. The length of the CDR3 is 17 residues. V lost 1 base and J lost 2, with 18 bases in between. Original processing notes: Estimates of nucleated cell counts were drawn from the amplification of reference gene primers. Generated by immunoSEQ multiplex PCR, the TCRdb table keeps only in-frame clones and is missing some. Clonal size and the V and J genes are those of that table, whereas D and trimming came from the DNA. The data show fewer than 45,000 clones, with 78% seen just once and around 35% held by the top ten. Sequencing input: peripheral blood. The V and J genes are TRBV4-3 and TRBJ2-7; TRBD2 might be the D (5 bases). This sequence was found in a man in his fifties or sixties with acute or convalescent COVID-19. The CDR3 sequence is CASSQVYPGNVAYEQYF. Here the CDR3 DNA reads TGCGCCAGCAGCCAAGTGTATCCGGGGAATGTAGCCTACGAGCAGTACTTC.